Below, one T cell receptor beta chain is given with its context. Its antigen is not known. TRB was amplified from 250 ng of peripheral blood genomic DNA per sample. The source of the sample is a study of T cell clusters in autoimmune cytopenias. Study results and caveats: Clustering suggested that physiological T cell clusters were missing in primary autoimmune cytopenia patients.

TRB was amplified by touch-down multiplex PCR, primer pools A and B combined. TCRdb re-called the multiplex PCR reads; every CDR3 protein appears as one record, without DNA. This sample's table has about 15,000 distinct CDR3 sequences. These same data were also listed under a study on T cell repertoires in aging, cancer and after chemotherapy. Per that study: Donor ages fell into six groups from 30 or younger up to 70 or older. Age-matched healthy donors had significantly more diverse, less clonal blood TCR repertoires than untreated cancer patients. In each cancer cohort, median generation probability increased across chemotherapy, suggesting thymic output rebounded.

The sequence came from a human donor in good health. The sample taken for sequencing was peripheral blood.

CDR3 sequence reads: CASSLVARGVGEQYF. V is TRBV11-2 and J is TRBJ2-7; TCRdb indicates TRBD1, and absent DNA this call remains unverified. Germline CDR1 is SGHAT and CDR2 is FQNNGV. The CDR3 sequence is 15 residues long. The complete variable domain, with remaining parts taken from reference TRBV11-2 and TRBJ2-7, reads EAGVAQSPRYKIIEKRQSVAFWCNPISGHATLYWYQQILGQGPKLLIQFQNNGVVDDSQLPKDRFSAERLKGVDSTLKIQPAKLEDSAVYLCASSLVARGVGEQYFGPGTRLTVT.